These 30 T cell receptor beta chains were all obtained from the same sample, sequenced in a study of response to subunit inactivated influenza vaccine. TCRdb processed the RT-PCR reads anew with MiXCR; each CDR3 protein has one entry. Among about 480,000 distinct CDR3 sequences, 10% to 15% were seen once, and the ten largest hold around 14%. The source was PBMCs from blood, collected around seven weeks after vaccination. These receptors all come from a man aged 50-60 years who received an inactivated influenza vaccine.

This chain connects TRBV7-2 to TRBJ2-1; D may be TRBD2 (7 bases). The ends were cut back, 5 bases at V and 5 bases at J, with 16 bases in the middle. Germline CDR1 SGHTA, CDR2 FQGNSA. The CDR3 is 15 residues long. CDR3 coding DNA: TGTGCCAGCAGCCAATACGGGGGGCTGAACAATGAGCAGTTCTTC. Protein product: CASSQYGGLNNEQFF.

This clonotype was seen a few times. The DNA of the CDR3 is TGTGCCAGCAGCCAAGATTTAGGGGCGAACACTGAAGCTTTCTTT. This codes for CASSQDLGANTEAFF. The chain couples TRBV3-1 to TRBJ1-1; tentative D call: TRBD1 (5 bases). Trimming took off 0 bases at V and 1 base at J, with 9 bases between the two ends. Per germline, CDR1 LGHDT and CDR2 YNNKEL (reference sequence). This CDR3 is 15 amino acids long.

A remark on this clonotype: With a much larger clone just one base away, this may be a read error. The rearrangement links TRBV7-9 to TRBJ1-4, with 11 bases aligning to TRBD1. Looked up from germline, CDR1 is SEHNR and CDR2 is FQNEAQ (reference sequence). After removal of 6 bases from V and 4 bases from J, the junction contained 10 bases not matched to a gene. There are 17 residues in the CDR3. The CDR3 sequence: CASSQRTGGLVNEKLFF. Written as DNA, the CDR3 is TGTGCCAGCAGTCAAAGGACAGGGGGCCTTGTTAATGAAAAACTGTTTTTT.

This chain connects TRBV12-3 or TRBV12-4 to TRBJ2-3, with TRBD2 matching 9 bases. The J segment lost 8 bases and the V segment lost 6 bases, leaving 12 bases of the junction unmatched. The CDR3 has 15 amino acids. The DNA of the CDR3 is TGTGCCAGCAGCCCCATAGCGGGAGCCGGAGTTACGCAGTATTTT. Translated, it gives CASSPIAGAGVTQYF.

This chain uses TRBV6-1 with TRBJ1-5; 12 bases map to TRBD1. This CDR3 spans 19 amino acids. V was clipped by 8 bases and J by 0 bases; unmatched bases: 14. Germline CDR1 and CDR2: MNHNS and SASEGT. The CDR3 here is CASGRYRDRGLYSNQPQHF. For the CDR3, the DNA is TGTGCCAGCGGGCGCTACCGGGACAGGGGGCTTTATAGCAATCAGCCCCAGCATTTT.

V and J are TRBV27 and TRBJ1-6; unclear D gene. Germline V gene lookup returns CDR1 MNHEY and CDR2 SMNVEV (reference sequence). This CDR3 comprises 15 residues. V was trimmed by 6 bases and J by 9 bases, leaving 18 bases between them. CDR3 nucleotide sequence: TGTGCCAGCAGCCCTTCCTTTGTGGGGTTTTCACCCCTCCACTTT. Protein sequence: CASSPSFVGFSPLHF.

V gene TRBV20-1 combines with J gene TRBJ2-2, with 10 bases that match TRBD2. The CDR3 has 14 amino acids. The V and J ends lost 3 bases and 6 bases, in that order; junction bases with no gene match: 4. Germline V gene data show CDR1 as DFQATT and CDR2 as SNEGSKA (reference sequence). The CDR3 is CSASASGSPGELFF. The CDR3 nucleotides are TGCAGTGCTAGCGCTAGCGGGAGTCCCGGGGAGCTGTTTTTT.

This clonotype came up many times. The rearrangement joins TRBV7-8 to TRBJ1-2, with 8 bases that match TRBD1. Germline V lookup: CDR1 SGHVS, CDR2 FQNEAQ. The V segment lost 5 bases and the J segment 8 bases; nucleotides outside the gene matches: 7. This CDR3 spans 13 amino acids. DNA of the CDR3: TGTGCCAGCAGCGGCAGGGGGCTGGGAGGCTACACCTTC. Translated: CASSGRGLGGYTF.

This chain connects TRBV20-1 to TRBJ2-1; D is ambiguous. Trimming left V 0 bases short and J 7 bases short, with 7 bases between. The germline V gene encodes CDR1 DFQATT and CDR2 SNEGSKA (reference sequence). The length of the CDR3 is 12 residues. CDR3 protein: CSARDSTNEQFF. The CDR3 DNA reads as TGCAGTGCTAGAGATAGCACAAATGAGCAGTTCTTC.

V is TRBV24-1 and J is TRBJ2-1; D might be TRBD1 (5 bases). The V and J ends lost 6 bases and 0 bases respectively, with 14 bases between them. Germline values: CDR1 KGHDR, CDR2 SFDVKD. CDR3 size: 16 residues. Here the CDR3 reads CATSPGSLLSYNEQFF. In DNA form, the CDR3 reads TGTGCCACCAGTCCAGGGTCCCTTCTCTCCTACAATGAGCAGTTCTTC.

In its sample, this clonotype was seen many times. The chain couples TRBV6-2 or TRBV6-3 to TRBJ2-5, with D perhaps assigned TRBD1 or TRBD2 (7 bases each). Per germline, CDR1 MNHEY and CDR2 SVGEGT. With 8 bases removed from V and 7 bases from J, the gap between germline ends came to 20 bases. The CDR3 loop spans 14 amino acids. CDR3 nucleotides: TGTGCCAGCCAGAAAGCGGGACAGAGCGGGACCCAGTACTTC. Protein: CASQKAGQSGTQYF.

Judged by abundance, this clonotype is large. Here the CDR3 DNA reads TGTGCCAGCAGCCATTATCCCCCGGGGGAGACCCAGTACTTC. Translation gives CASSHYPPGETQYF. V usage is TRBV7-8 and J usage is TRBJ2-5; D is possibly TRBD2 (5 bases). The CDR3 is 14 amino acids. V was pared by 5 bases and J by 5 bases, with 15 bases between. Germline V gene data show CDR1 as SGHVS and CDR2 as FQNEAQ.

This clonotype was counted many times. In nucleotides, the CDR3 is TGTGCCAGCAGTTACGGGGCCGGGGAGCTGTTTTTT. Translated: CASSYGAGELFF. The rearrangement joins TRBV6-2 or TRBV6-3 to TRBJ2-2, with D unresolved. Germline V CDR1 and CDR2: MNHEY, SVGEGT. Deletions cut 2 bases from V and 6 bases from J, with 4 bases between. The CDR3 is 12 residues long.

The chain employs TRBV21-1 and TRBJ2-2; the table's D call, TRBD2, was not checked against the DNA. TRBV21-1 is listed as a pseudogene. The CDR3 consists of 17 residues. This CDR3 reads CASSRRTSGKYTGELFF. The CDR3 DNA reads as TGTGCCAGCAGCAGACGGACTAGCGGGAAATACACCGGGGAGCTGTTTTTT.

Turning to this clonotype: At one of its ends the junction is not consistent with the germline gene, which may arise from a read error. CDR3 in DNA: TGTGCCAGCAGTCTAGCGGGAGACGTCAATGAGCAGTTCTTC. This gives the protein CASSLAGDVNEQFF. This chain joins TRBV12-3 or TRBV12-4 and TRBJ2-1; TRBD2 agrees at 10 bases. The CDR3 contains 14 residues.

The gene calls are TRBV2 and TRBJ2-3; D call uncertain. Per germline, CDR1 SNHLY and CDR2 FYNNEI. V shed 4 bases and J shed 4 bases, with 12 bases lying between them. CDR3 length: 14 residues. The CDR3 region has the DNA TGTGCCAGCAGTGTTCACTCCGGGCCAGATACGCAGTATTTT. This gives the protein CASSVHSGPDTQYF.

J is TRBJ1-5 and V is TRBV15; weak D call: TRBD1 (5 bases). The V gene's germline CDR1 is LNHNV and CDR2 YYDKDF (reference sequence). The V and J ends lost 9 bases and 3 bases respectively, with 12 bases between them. CDR3 length: 13 residues. Here the CDR3 reads CATGRVPNQPQHF. CDR3 sequence (DNA): TGTGCCACGGGCAGGGTTCCCAATCAGCCCCAGCATTTT.

This clonotype was seen ten or more times. The V and J genes are TRBV12-3 or TRBV12-4 and TRBJ2-3, with 9 bases that match TRBD2. Trimming took 4 bases from V and 2 from J; bases not matched to a gene: 7. The CDR3 consists of 16 residues. CDR3 DNA sequence: TGTGCCAGCAGTTCTAGGGGACTAGCCAACACAGATACGCAGTATTTT. This gives the protein CASSSRGLANTDTQYF.

This clonotype was recorded a few times. The chain combines TRBV24-1 with TRBJ1-1; TRBD1 is a possible D gene (6 bases). V lost 6 bases, J lost 4 bases, and 17 bases lay in between. The CDR3 runs 15 residues. CDR1 is KGHDR, CDR2 SFDVKD, per germline. CDR3 region: CATSSTRTGSTEAFF. The CDR3 nucleotides read TGTGCCACCAGTTCAACACGAACAGGGTCCACTGAAGCTTTCTTT.

The chain carries TRBV11-2 and TRBJ2-3; 8 positions agree with TRBD2. CDR3 length equals 16 residues. J was trimmed by 1 base and V by 1 base; bases with no gene match: 4. The germline V gene encodes CDR1 SGHAT and CDR2 FQNNGV. The CDR3 here is CASSLAAGGRTDTQYF. CDR3 DNA: TGTGCCAGCAGCTTAGCGGCGGGGGGACGCACAGATACGCAGTATTTT.

The gene calls are TRBV5-1 and TRBJ1-5; D unclear. Germline V lookup: CDR1 SGHRS, CDR2 YFSETQ. V lost 1 base and J 0 bases, leaving 8 bases between the germline ends. The CDR3 length is 15 residues. The CDR3 DNA sequence: TGCGCCAGCAGCTTGTCTGGTATTAGCAATCAGCCCCAGCATTTT. Amino acids: CASSLSGISNQPQHF.

The V and J genes are TRBV20-1 and TRBJ2-7; D gene ambiguous. Trimming cost V 4 bases and J 5 bases, with 15 bases left between them. From germline, CDR1 is DFQATT and CDR2 SNEGSKA (reference sequence). CDR3 length: 13 amino acids. The CDR3 DNA follows: TGCAGTGCTAAAAGGCAGCCCATCCACGAGCAGTACTTC. This translates into CSAKRQPIHEQYF.

This clonotype was picked up many times. The V and J genes are TRBV5-1 and TRBJ2-2; D is perhaps TRBD1 (5 bases). V lost 4 bases, J lost 1 base, and 8 bases lay in between. This CDR3 has 14 residues. Germline-derived CDR1 and CDR2 are SGHRS and YFSETQ. The CDR3 DNA reads as TGCGCCAGCAGCGTCGGACAGAACACCGGGGAGCTGTTTTTT. This translates into CASSVGQNTGELFF.

J is TRBJ2-7 and V is TRBV20-1, with 10 bases lining up with TRBD2. The germline gives CDR1 DFQATT, CDR2 SNEGSKA (reference sequence). The V and J ends lost 3 bases and 2 bases, in that order; junction bases with no gene match: 4. The CDR3 spans 14 residues. CDR3 protein: CSASSLAGAYEQYF. CDR3 bases: TGCAGTGCTAGTAGTCTAGCGGGGGCCTACGAGCAGTACTTC.

J is TRBJ2-7 and V is TRBV4-1, with 10 bases identical to TRBD1. The CDR3 has 16 residues. CDR1 and CDR2 from the germline V gene are MGHRA and YSYEKL. V was clipped by 3 bases and J by 6 bases; unmatched bases: 11. CDR3 nucleotide sequence: TGCGCCAGCAGCCACTATCTGGGGACAGGGGCGGCCGAGCAGTACTTC. It specifies CASSHYLGTGAAEQYF.

There are many counts of this clonotype. The chain carries TRBV29-1 and TRBJ2-1; 8 bases match TRBD2. Trimming took 0 bases from V and 9 from J; bases not matched to a gene: 7. The CDR3 is 14 amino acids. In germline, CDR1 is SQVTM, CDR2 ANQGSEA. The CDR3 region is CSVEDSSGGVEQFF. In DNA form, the CDR3 reads TGCAGCGTTGAAGATTCGTCCGGGGGGGTTGAGCAGTTCTTC.

This chain joins TRBV6-1 and TRBJ1-2, with TRBD1 identical over 7 bases. Germline CDR1 reads MNHNS; CDR2 reads SASEGT. V dropped 3 bases and J dropped 3; count of bases not matched to a gene: 7. The CDR3 is made up of 15 amino acids. CDR3 sequence: CASSDTRQGDYGYTF. CDR3 coding DNA: TGTGCCAGCAGTGACACCCGACAGGGCGACTATGGCTACACCTTC.

This clonotype was counted many times. The rearrangement joins TRBV12-3 or TRBV12-4 to TRBJ2-3, with D possibly called TRBD1 or TRBD2 (5 bases each). Trimming took off 6 bases at V and 4 bases at J, with 17 bases between the two ends. The CDR3 consists of 15 residues. CDR3 in DNA: TGTGCCAGCAGGCCACGGGACCTCTGGGCAGATACGCAGTATTTT. This encodes CASRPRDLWADTQYF.

The J gene is TRBJ2-5, the V gene TRBV7-2; D is possibly TRBD1 (6 bases). V dropped 4 bases and J dropped 2 bases, with 11 bases sitting between them. Germline-derived CDR1 and CDR2 are SGHTA and FQGNSA. CDR3 size: 14 residues. The chain's CDR3 is CASSSYRVQETQYF. CDR3 DNA sequence: TGTGCCAGCAGCTCCTACAGGGTACAAGAGACCCAGTACTTC.

This chain joins TRBV6-1 and TRBJ2-1; TRBD1 aligns across 11 bases. This CDR3 has 17 residues. J gave up 3 bases and V 7 bases, and 11 bases lay outside the gene matches. Germline loops: CDR1 MNHNS, CDR2 SASEGT. The CDR3 bases are TGTGCCAGCATTCAAGGGTCCGGGACAGGGGGCTACAATGAGCAGTTCTTC. Translation: CASIQGSGTGGYNEQFF.